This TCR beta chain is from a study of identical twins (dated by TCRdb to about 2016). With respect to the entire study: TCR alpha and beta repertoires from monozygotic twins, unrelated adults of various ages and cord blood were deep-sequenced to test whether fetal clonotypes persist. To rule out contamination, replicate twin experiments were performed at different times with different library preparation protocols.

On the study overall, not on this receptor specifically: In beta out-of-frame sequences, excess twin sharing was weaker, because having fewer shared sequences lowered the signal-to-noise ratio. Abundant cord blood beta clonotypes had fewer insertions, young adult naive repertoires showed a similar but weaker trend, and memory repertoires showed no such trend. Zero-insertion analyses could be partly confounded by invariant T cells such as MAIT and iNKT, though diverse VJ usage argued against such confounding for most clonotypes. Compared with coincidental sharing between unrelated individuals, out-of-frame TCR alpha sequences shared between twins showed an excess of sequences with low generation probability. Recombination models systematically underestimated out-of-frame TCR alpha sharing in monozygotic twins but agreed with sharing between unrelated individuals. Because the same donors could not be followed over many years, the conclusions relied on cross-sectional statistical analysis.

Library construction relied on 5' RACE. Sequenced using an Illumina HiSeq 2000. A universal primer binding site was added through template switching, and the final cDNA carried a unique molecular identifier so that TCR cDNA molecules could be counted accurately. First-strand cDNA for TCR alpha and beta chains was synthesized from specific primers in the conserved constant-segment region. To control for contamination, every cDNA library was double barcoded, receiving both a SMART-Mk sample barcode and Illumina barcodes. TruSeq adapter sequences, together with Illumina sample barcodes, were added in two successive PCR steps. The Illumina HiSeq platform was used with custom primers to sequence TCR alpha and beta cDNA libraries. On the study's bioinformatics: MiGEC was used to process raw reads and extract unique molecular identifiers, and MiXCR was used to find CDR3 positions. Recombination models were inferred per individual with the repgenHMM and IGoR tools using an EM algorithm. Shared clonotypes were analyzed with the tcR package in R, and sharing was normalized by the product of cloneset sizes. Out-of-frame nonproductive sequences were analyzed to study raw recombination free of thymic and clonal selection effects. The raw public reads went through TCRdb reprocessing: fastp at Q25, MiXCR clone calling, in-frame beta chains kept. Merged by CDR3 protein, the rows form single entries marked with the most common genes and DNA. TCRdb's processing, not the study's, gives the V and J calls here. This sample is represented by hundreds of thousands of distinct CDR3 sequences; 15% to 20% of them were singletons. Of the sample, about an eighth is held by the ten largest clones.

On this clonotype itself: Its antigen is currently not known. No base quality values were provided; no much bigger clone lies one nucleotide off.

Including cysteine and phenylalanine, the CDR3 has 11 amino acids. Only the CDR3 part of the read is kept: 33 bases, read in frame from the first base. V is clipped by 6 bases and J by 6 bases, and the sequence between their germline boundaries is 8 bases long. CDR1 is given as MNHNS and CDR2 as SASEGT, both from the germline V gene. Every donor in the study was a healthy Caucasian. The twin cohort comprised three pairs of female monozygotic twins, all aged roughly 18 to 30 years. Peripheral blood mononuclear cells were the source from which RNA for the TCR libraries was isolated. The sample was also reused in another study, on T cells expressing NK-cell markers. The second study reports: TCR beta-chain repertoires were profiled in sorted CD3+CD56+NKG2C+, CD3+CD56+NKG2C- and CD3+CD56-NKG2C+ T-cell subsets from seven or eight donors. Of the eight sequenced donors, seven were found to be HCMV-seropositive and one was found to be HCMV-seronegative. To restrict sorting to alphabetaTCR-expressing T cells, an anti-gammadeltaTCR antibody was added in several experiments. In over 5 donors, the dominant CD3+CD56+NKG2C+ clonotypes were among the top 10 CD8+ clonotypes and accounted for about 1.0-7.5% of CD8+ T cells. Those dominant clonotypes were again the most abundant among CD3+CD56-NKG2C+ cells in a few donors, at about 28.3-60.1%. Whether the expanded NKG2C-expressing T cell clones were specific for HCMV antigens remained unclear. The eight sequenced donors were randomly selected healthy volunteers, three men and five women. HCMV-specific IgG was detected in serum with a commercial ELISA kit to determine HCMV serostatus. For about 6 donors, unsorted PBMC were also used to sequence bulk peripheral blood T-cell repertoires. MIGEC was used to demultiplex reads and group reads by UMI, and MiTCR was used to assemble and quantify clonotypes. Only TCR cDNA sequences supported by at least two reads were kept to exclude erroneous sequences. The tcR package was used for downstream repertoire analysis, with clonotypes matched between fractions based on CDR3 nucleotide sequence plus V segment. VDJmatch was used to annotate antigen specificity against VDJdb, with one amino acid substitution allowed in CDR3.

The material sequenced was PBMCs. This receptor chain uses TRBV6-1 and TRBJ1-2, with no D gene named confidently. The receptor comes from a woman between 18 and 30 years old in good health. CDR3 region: CASRLTDGYTF. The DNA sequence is TGTGCCAGCAGATTAACAGATGGCTACACCTTC.